This T cell receptor beta chain was found in a study of cytomegalovirus exposure and HLA in healthy donors. The data were produced by immunoSEQ multiplex PCR, yet TCRdb's version contains in-frame clones alone and is incomplete. The data hold 150,000 to 200,000 clones, with approximately 89% observed a single time. Sequenced material: PBMCs. This TCR came from a woman aged 18-29 years in good health and CMV-seropositive.

This chain's CDR3 is CASSLLGVGAQGNTIYF. The DNA for the CDR3 is TGTGCCAGCAGCTTATTGGGGGTGGGGGCGCAGGGAAACACCATATATTTT. The chain couples TRBV7-2 to TRBJ1-3; tentative D call: TRBD1 (6 bases). V was clipped by 2 bases and J by 4 bases, with 18 bases between them. The CDR3 is 17 residues long. Germline V gives CDR1 SGHTA, CDR2 FQGNSA.